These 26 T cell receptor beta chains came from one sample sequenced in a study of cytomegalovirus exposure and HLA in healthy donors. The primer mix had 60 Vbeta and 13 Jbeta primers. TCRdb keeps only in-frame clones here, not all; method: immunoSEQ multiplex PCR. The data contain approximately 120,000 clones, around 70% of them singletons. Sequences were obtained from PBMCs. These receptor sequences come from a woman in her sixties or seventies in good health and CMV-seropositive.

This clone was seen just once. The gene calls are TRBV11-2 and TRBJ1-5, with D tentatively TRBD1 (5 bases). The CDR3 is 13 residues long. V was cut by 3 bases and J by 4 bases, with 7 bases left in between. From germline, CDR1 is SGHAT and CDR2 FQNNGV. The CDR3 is CASSLGLNQPQHF. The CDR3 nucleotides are TGTGCCAGCAGCTTGGGACTTAATCAGCCCCAGCATTTT.

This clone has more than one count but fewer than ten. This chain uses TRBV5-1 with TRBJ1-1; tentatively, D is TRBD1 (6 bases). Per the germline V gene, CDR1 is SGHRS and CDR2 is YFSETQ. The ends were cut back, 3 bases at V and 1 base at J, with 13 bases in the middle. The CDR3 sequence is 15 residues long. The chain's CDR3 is CASSSKTGTNTEAFF. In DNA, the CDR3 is TGCGCCAGCAGCTCGAAAACAGGGACGAACACTGAAGCTTTCTTT.

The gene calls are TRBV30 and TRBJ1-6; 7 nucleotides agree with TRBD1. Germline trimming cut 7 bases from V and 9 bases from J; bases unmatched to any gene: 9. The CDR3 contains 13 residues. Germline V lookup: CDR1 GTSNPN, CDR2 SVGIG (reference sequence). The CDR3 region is CAYEGQAGSPLHF. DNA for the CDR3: TGTGCCTACGAAGGACAGGCCGGTTCACCCCTCCACTTT.

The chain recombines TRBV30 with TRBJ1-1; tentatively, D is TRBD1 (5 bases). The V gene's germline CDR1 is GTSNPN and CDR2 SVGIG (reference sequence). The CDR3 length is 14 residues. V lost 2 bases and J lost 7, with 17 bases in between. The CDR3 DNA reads TGTGCCTGGAGTCGGGAGACAGATAGGAATGAAGCTTTCTTT. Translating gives CAWSRETDRNEAFF.

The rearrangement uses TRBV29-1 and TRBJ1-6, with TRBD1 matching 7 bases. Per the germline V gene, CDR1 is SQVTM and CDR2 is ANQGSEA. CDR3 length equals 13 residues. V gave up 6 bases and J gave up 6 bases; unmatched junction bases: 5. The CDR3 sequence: CSVLQGVNSPLHF. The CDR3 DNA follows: TGCAGCGTATTGCAGGGGGTTAATTCACCCCTCCACTTT.

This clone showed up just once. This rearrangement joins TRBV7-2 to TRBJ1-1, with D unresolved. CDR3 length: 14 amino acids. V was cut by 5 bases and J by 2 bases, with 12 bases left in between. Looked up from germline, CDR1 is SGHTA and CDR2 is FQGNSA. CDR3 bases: TGTGCCAGCAGCCCGGCAGGTGTTAACACTGAAGCTTTCTTT. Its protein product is CASSPAGVNTEAFF.

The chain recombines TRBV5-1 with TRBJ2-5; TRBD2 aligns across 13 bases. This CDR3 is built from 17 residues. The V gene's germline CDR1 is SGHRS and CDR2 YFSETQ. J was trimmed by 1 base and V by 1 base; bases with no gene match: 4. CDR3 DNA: TGCGCCAGCAGCTTGCCGGGACTAGCGGGGTCCCAAGAGACCCAGTACTTC. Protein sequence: CASSLPGLAGSQETQYF. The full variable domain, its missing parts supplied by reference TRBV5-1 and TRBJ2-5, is KAGVTQTPRYLIKTRGQQVTLSCSPISGHRSVSWYQQTPGQGLQFLFEYFSETQRNKGNFPGRFSGRQFSNSRSEMNVSTLELGDSALYLCASSLPGLAGSQETQYFGPGTRLLVL.

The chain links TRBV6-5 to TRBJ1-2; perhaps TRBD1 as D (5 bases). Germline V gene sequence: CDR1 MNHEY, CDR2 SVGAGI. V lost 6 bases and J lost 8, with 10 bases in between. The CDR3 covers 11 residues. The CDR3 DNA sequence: TGTGCCAGCAGGTCCGGGGGAGGCTACACCTTC. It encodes CASRSGGGYTF.

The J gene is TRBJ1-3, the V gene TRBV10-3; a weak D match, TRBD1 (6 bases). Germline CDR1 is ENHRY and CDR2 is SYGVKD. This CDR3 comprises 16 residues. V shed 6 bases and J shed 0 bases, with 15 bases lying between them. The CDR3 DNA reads TGTGCCATCAGCCCTGGGGGCGAGAGCTCTGGAAACACCATATATTTT. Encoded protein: CAISPGGESSGNTIYF.

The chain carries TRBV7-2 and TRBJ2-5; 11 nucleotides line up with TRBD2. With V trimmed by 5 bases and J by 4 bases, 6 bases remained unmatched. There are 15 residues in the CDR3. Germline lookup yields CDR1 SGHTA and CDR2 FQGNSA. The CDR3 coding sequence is TGTGCCAGCAGCCAGGCGCTAGCGGGGGGAGAGACCCAGTACTTC. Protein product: CASSQALAGGETQYF.

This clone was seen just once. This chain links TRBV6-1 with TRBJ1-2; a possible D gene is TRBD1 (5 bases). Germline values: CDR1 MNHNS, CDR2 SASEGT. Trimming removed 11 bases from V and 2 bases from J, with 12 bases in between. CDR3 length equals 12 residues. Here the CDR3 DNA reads TGTGCCTCAGAGGCAGGGAACTATGGCTACACCTTC. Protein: CASEAGNYGYTF.

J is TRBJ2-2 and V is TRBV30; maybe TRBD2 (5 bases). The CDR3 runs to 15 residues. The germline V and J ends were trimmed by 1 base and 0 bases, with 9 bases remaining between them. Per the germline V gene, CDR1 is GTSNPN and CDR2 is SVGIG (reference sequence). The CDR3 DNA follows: TGTGCCTGGAGTGCCCTGGACTCGAACACCGGGGAGCTGTTTTTT. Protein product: CAWSALDSNTGELFF.

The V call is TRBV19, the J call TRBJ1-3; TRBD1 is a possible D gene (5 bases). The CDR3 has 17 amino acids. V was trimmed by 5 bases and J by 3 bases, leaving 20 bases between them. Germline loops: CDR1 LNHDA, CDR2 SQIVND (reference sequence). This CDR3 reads CASSPPPPGHLGNTIYF. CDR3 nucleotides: TGTGCCAGTAGTCCCCCACCCCCCGGACACCTTGGAAACACCATATATTTT.

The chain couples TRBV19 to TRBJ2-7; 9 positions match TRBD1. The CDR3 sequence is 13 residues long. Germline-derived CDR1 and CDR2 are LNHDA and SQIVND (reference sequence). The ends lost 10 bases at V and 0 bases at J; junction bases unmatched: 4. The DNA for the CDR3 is TGTGCCACCAAGGGACAGGGCTCCTACGAGCAGTACTTC. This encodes CATKGQGSYEQYF. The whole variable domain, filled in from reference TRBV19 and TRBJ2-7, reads DGGITQSPKYLFRKEGQNVTLSCEQNLNHDAMYWYRQDPGQGLRLIYYSQIVNDFQKGDIAEGYSVSREKKESFPLTVTSAQKNPTAFYLCATKGQGSYEQYFGPGTRLTVT.

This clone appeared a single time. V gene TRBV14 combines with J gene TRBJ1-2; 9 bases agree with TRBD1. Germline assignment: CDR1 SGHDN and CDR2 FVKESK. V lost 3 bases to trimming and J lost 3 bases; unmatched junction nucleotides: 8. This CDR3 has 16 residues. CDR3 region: CASSHSTGTGYYGYTF. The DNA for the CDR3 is TGTGCCAGCAGCCACTCTACCGGGACAGGGTACTATGGCTACACCTTC.

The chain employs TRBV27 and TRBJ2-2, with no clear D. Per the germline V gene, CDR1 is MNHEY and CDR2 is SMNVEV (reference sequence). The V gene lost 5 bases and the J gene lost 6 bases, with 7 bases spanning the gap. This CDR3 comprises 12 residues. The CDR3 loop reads CASSPRPGELFF. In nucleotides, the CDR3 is TGTGCCAGCAGTCCCAGGCCCGGGGAGCTGTTTTTT.

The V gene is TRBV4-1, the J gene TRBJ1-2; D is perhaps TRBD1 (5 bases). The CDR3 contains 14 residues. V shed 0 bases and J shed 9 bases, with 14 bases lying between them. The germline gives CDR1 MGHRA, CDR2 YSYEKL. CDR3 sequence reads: CASSQESGRMSYTF. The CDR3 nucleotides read TGCGCCAGCAGCCAAGAGTCAGGGCGCATGAGCTACACCTTC.

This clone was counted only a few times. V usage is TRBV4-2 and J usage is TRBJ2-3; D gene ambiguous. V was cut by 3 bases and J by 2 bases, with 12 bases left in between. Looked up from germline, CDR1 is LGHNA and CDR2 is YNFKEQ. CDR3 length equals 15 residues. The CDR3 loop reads CASSQWNSFTDTQYF. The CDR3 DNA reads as TGTGCCAGCAGCCAGTGGAACAGTTTCACAGATACGCAGTATTTT.

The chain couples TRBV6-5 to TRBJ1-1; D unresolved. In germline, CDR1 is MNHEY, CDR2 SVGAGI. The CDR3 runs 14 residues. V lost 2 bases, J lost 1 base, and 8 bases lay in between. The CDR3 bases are TGTGCCAGCAGTTACCGACCAGGGAACACTGAAGCTTTCTTT. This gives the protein CASSYRPGNTEAFF.

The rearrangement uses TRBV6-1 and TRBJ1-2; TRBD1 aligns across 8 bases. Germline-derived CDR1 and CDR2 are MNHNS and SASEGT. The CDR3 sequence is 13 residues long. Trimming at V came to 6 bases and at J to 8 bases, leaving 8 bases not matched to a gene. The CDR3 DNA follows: TGTGCCAGCAGGAAGACAGGGGATGGGGGCTACACCTTC. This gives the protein CASRKTGDGGYTF.

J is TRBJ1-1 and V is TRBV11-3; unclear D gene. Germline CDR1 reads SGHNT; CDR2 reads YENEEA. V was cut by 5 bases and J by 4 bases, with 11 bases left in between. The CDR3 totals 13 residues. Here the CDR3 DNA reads TGTGCCAGCAGCCGAGGGAAGATCACTGAAGCTTTCTTT. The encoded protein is CASSRGKITEAFF.

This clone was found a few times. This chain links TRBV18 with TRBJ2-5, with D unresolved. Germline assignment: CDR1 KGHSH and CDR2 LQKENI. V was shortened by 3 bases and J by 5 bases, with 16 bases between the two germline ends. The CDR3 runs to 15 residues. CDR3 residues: CASSPSRDRPETQYF. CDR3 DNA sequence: TGTGCCAGCTCACCGTCAAGAGATCGTCCGGAGACCCAGTACTTC.

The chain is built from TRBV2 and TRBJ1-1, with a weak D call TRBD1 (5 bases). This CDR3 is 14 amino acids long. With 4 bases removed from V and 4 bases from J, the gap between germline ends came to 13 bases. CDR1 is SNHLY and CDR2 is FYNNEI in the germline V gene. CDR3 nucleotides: TGTGCCAGCAGTGTAATAGGGGCTACCACTGAAGCTTTCTTT. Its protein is CASSVIGATTEAFF.

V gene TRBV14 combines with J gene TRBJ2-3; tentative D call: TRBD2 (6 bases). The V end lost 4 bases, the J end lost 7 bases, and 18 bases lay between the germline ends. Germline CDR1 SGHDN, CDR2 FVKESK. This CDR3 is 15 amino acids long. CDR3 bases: TGTGCCAGCAGCCTTACTCCGGGGGTCACGAATACGCAGTATTTT. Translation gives CASSLTPGVTNTQYF. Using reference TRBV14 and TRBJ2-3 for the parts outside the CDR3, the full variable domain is EAGVTQFPSHSVIEKGQTVTLRCDPISGHDNLYWYRRVMGKEIKFLLHFVKESKQDESGMPNNRFLAERTGGTYSTLKVQPAELEDSGVYFCASSLTPGVTNTQYFGPGTRLTVL.

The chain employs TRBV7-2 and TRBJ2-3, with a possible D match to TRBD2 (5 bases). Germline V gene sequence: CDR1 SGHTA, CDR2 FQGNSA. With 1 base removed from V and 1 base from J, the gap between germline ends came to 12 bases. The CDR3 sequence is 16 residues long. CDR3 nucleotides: TGTGCCAGCAGCTTAGGCCGGGGAGTTGGCACAGATACGCAGTATTTT. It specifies CASSLGRGVGTDTQYF. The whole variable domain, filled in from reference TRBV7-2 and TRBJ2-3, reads GAGVSQSPSNKVTEKGKDVELRCDPISGHTALYWYRQSLGQGLEFLIYFQGNSAPDKSGLPSDRFSAERTGGSVSTLTIQRTQQEDSAVYLCASSLGRGVGTDTQYFGPGTRLTVL.

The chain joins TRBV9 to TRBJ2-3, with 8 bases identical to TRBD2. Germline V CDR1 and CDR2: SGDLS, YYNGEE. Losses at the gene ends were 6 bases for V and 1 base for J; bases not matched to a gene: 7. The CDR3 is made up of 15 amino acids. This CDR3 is CASTRSGGGTDTQYF. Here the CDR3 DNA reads TGTGCCAGCACCCGATCGGGGGGGGGCACAGATACGCAGTATTTT. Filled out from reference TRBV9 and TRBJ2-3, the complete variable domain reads DSGVTQTPKHLITATGQRVTLRCSPRSGDLSVYWYQQSLDQGLQFLIQYYNGEERAKGNILERFSAQQFPDLHSELNLSSLELGDSALYFCASTRSGGGTDTQYFGPGTRLTVL.